The 8 T cell receptor beta chains below come from one sample, sequenced in a study of OX40 agonist ivuxolimab in advanced cancers. The method behind the library was the immunoSEQ multiplex PCR assay. Sourced from immuneACCESS, this table was stored by TCRdb with only in-frame sequences that have V and J called. A share of the clones is absent; for the studies checked, an unresolved V gene accounts for under half, and the remainder has no known explanation. The table for this sample lists about 100,000 clones; 90% to 96% of them were counted only once. The ten largest clones capture just over 2% of the sample. Sample: CD4+ or CD8+ T cells sorted from blood, taken in a trial of the OX40 agonist ivuxolimab. These receptors all come from an adult with an advanced solid tumor such as melanoma, head and neck, liver or kidney cancer.

This clone was seen a single time. The genes are TRBV11-2 and TRBJ2-5; weak D call: TRBD2 (6 bases). The J call is doubtful: the DNA matches TRBJ2-7 better. Germline values: CDR1 SGHAT, CDR2 FQNNGV. This CDR3 has 13 amino acids. CDR3 DNA: TGTGCCAGCAGCTTAGCGGGAGTAGGCGAGCAGTACTTC. Protein sequence: CASSLAGVGEQYF.

The chain couples TRBV9 to TRBJ1-4, with no clear D. The V end was cut by 3 bases, the J end by 3 bases, with 15 bases between. The germline V gene has CDR1 SGDLS and CDR2 YYNGEE. The CDR3 has 16 residues. DNA for the CDR3: TGTGCCAGCAGCGGGGGTGCCGTGGGCCCTAATGAAAAACTGTTTTTT. Amino acid sequence: CASSGGAVGPNEKLFF.

This chain uses TRBV11-2 with TRBJ1-1; possibly TRBD1 for D (5 bases). The germline gives CDR1 SGHAT, CDR2 FQNNGV. V shed 5 bases and J shed 5 bases, with 12 bases lying between them. The CDR3 covers 13 residues. CDR3 amino acids: CASSLSWGTEAFF. The CDR3 nucleotides are TGTGCCAGCAGCCTATCCTGGGGGACTGAAGCTTTCTTT.

The chain uses TRBV28 and TRBJ1-3; D remains ambiguous. The CDR3 is 15 residues long. With 4 bases removed from V and 4 bases from J, the gap between germline ends came to 14 bases. The germline V gene has CDR1 MDHEN and CDR2 SYDVKM. The DNA for the CDR3 is TGTGCCAGCAGTTCTCCCCCTGCCGAAGGAAACACCATATATTTT. Translating gives CASSSPPAEGNTIYF.

The chain employs TRBV7-2 and TRBJ1-2; D unclear. The CDR3 sequence is 15 residues long. Looked up from germline, CDR1 is SGHTA and CDR2 is FQGNSA. V lost 0 bases and J lost 6, with 14 bases in between. This CDR3 reads CASSLAWEVEDGYTF. DNA of the CDR3: TGTGCCAGCAGCTTAGCGTGGGAGGTGGAAGATGGCTACACCTTC.

This clone was observed a handful of times. CDR3 protein: CASSEMTGNTIYF. In DNA, the CDR3 is TGTGCCAGCAGTGAAATGACTGGAAACACCATATATTTT. The chain employs TRBV6-1 and TRBJ1-3, with D hard to call. The CDR3 spans 13 residues. The V and J ends lost 2 bases and 2 bases respectively, with 4 bases between them. The germline V gene has CDR1 MNHNS and CDR2 SASEGT.

This clone was detected only once. The chain couples TRBV4-3 to TRBJ1-4; 8 positions match TRBD1. V was pared by 5 bases and J by 11 bases, with 13 bases of the junction left unmatched. Germline assignment: CDR1 LGHNA and CDR2 YSLEER. The CDR3 covers 15 residues. In nucleotides, the CDR3 is TGCGCCAGCAGCGCCTCCGGGACAGGAATTCGGAAACTGTTTTTT. This translates into CASSASGTGIRKLFF.

This chain connects TRBV7-2 to TRBJ2-1; D ambiguous. V was pared by 4 bases and J by 8 bases, with 12 bases between. CDR1 is SGHTA, CDR2 FQGNSA, per germline. The length of the CDR3 is 13 residues. CDR3 sequence reads: CASSSVRVDEQFF. The CDR3 DNA sequence: TGTGCCAGCAGCTCCGTACGAGTAGATGAGCAGTTCTTC.